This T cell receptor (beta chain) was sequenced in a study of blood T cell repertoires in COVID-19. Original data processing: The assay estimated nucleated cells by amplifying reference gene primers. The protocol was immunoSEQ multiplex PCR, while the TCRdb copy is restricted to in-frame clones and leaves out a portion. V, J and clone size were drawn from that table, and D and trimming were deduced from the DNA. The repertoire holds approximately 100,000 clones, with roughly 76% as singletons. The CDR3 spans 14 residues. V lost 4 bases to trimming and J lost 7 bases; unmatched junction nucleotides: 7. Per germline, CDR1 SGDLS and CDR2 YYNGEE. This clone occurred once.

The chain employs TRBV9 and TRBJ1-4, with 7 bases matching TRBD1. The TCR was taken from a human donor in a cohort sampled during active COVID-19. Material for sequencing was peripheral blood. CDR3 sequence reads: CASSPQGTGEKLFF. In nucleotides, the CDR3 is TGTGCCAGCAGCCCACAGGGGACGGGTGAAAAACTGTTTTTT.